Given below is one TCR beta chain in context. This record belongs to a study of Ad26.COV2.S vaccination and SARS-CoV-2 variants. Sequenced by immunoSEQ multiplex PCR; TCRdb stores in-frame clones only, minus some. Of 400,000 or so clones listed, approximately 90% were seen once; the top ten hold 3.5%. Treatment here: roughly 18 received Ad26.COV2.S at low or high dose, single or two shots; 5 received placebo; per-sample allocation not given. Following the first vaccine or placebo injection, samples were taken on day 63. Germline CDR1 reads SGHDT; CDR2 reads YYEEEE. J was trimmed by 5 bases and V by 0 bases; bases with no gene match: 8. The CDR3 totals 16 residues.

Sequencing was performed on peripheral blood, taken in a trial of Ad26.COV2.S vaccine versus placebo. This receptor was identified in a person aged 18 to 65 who received the Ad26.COV2.S COVID-19 vaccine or a placebo. J is TRBJ2-1 and V is TRBV5-6; 7 bases fit TRBD1. The chain's CDR3 is CASSLVPTGRHNEQFF. CDR3 DNA sequence: TGTGCCAGCAGCTTGGTGCCGACAGGGAGACACAATGAGCAGTTCTTC.